The 16 T cell receptor beta chains given below trace back to one sample, sequenced in a study of T-cell memory formation after mild COVID-19. One entry per CDR3 protein, called by TCRdb with MiXCR from the 5' RACE reads. The table shows roughly 620,000 distinct CDR3 sequences, with over 15% occurring only once. What was sequenced was PBMCs or a T cell subset sorted from them (not recorded which). These receptors came from an adult woman who had mild COVID-19 (a few samples of this study predate the infection). Cell type and time point are not known.

The V call is TRBV4-1, the J call TRBJ1-1, with D perhaps matching TRBD1 (5 bases). With 0 bases removed from V and 11 bases from J, the gap between germline ends came to 19 bases. Germline loops: CDR1 MGHRA, CDR2 YSYEKL. This CDR3 is 15 amino acids long. This CDR3 is CASSQDREGRGGAFF. In nucleotides, the CDR3 is TGCGCCAGCAGCCAAGATCGAGAAGGTCGTGGGGGGGCTTTCTTT.

J is TRBJ2-1 and V is TRBV24-1; D is perhaps TRBD2 (6 bases). CDR1 and CDR2 (germline): KGHDR, SFDVKD. This CDR3 has 14 residues. Trimming cost V 6 bases and J 9 bases, with 17 bases left between them. The CDR3: CATSLSPGVPEQFF. The CDR3 bases are TGTGCCACCAGTCTTTCTCCGGGAGTTCCTGAGCAGTTCTTC.

CDR3 coding DNA: TGCAGCGTCAGGATTACGGCAGGGGATACTGAAGCTTTCTTT. Encoded protein: CSVRITAGDTEAFF. J is TRBJ1-1 and V is TRBV29-1; TRBD1 might be the D (6 bases). V was shortened by 6 bases and J by 5 bases, with 19 bases between the two germline ends. CDR3 size: 14 residues. Per germline, CDR1 SQVTM and CDR2 ANQGSEA.

This clonotype was seen just once. The CDR3 DNA is TGCGCCAGCAGCTTGACAGGGACCTCACCCCTCCACTTT. It codes for CASSLTGTSPLHF. The chain has TRBV5-1 and TRBJ1-6; the D gene is possibly TRBD1 (6 bases). The CDR3 sequence is 13 residues long. Trimming took off 1 base at V and 10 bases at J, with 9 bases between the two ends. In germline, CDR1 is SGHRS, CDR2 YFSETQ. Based on the CDR3 plus reference TRBV5-1 and TRBJ1-6, the full variable domain is KAGVTQTPRYLIKTRGQQVTLSCSPISGHRSVSWYQQTPGQGLQFLFEYFSETQRNKGNFPGRFSGRQFSNSRSEMNVSTLELGDSALYLCASSLTGTSPLHFGNGTRLTVT.

This chain connects TRBV12-3 or TRBV12-4 to TRBJ1-2, with 7 bases fitting TRBD1. The length of the CDR3 is 15 residues. V was pared by 6 bases and J by 4 bases, with 11 bases of the junction left unmatched. CDR3: CASSPVAQGFYGYTF. The CDR3 nucleotides read TGTGCCAGCAGCCCGGTGGCACAGGGGTTCTATGGCTACACCTTC.

This clonotype has a handful of counts. The genes are TRBV3-1 and TRBJ1-2, with unresolved D. The germline V gene has CDR1 LGHDT and CDR2 YNNKEL (reference sequence). The CDR3 runs to 14 residues. V lost 0 bases, J lost 4 bases, and 9 bases lay in between. The CDR3 DNA sequence: TGTGCCAGCAGCCAAGATGAAGAGGGCTATGGCTACACCTTC. This gives the protein CASSQDEEGYGYTF.

At least ten counts were recorded for this clonotype. J is TRBJ2-7 and V is TRBV5-1; tentatively, D is TRBD1 (5 bases). CDR3 length: 14 residues. Trimming took off 6 bases at V and 5 bases at J, with 18 bases between the two ends. Germline-derived CDR1 and CDR2 are SGHRS and YFSETQ. The CDR3 DNA reads TGCGCCAGCACCGGACAAGGGATCGGAAACGAGCAGTACTTC. Translated, it gives CASTGQGIGNEQYF. The whole variable domain, remainder taken from reference TRBV5-1 and TRBJ2-7, is KAGVTQTPRYLIKTRGQQVTLSCSPISGHRSVSWYQQTPGQGLQFLFEYFSETQRNKGNFPGRFSGRQFSNSRSEMNVSTLELGDSALYLCASTGQGIGNEQYFGPGTRLTVT.

The rearrangement uses TRBV10-3 and TRBJ1-1; no reliable D call. The CDR3 extends over 14 amino acids. CDR1 is ENHRY and CDR2 is SYGVKD in the germline V gene. V lost 3 bases to trimming and J lost 5 bases, with 13 bases between them. This CDR3 is CAISEEKLRTEAFF. For the CDR3, the DNA is TGTGCCATCAGTGAAGAGAAGTTGAGGACTGAAGCTTTCTTT.

This clonotype was seen more than once but under ten times. V usage is TRBV20-1 and J usage is TRBJ1-6; no definite D call. From germline, CDR1 is DFQATT and CDR2 SNEGSKA (reference sequence). V was trimmed by 6 bases and J by 7 bases, leaving 13 bases between them. There are 13 residues in the CDR3. CDR3 residues: CSAMGRENSPLHF. CDR3 sequence (DNA): TGCAGTGCCATGGGGAGGGAGAATTCACCCCTCCACTTT.

This clonotype showed up just a few times. The chain carries TRBV7-9 and TRBJ2-5; no clear D. Germline V lookup: CDR1 SEHNR, CDR2 FQNEAQ (reference sequence). Trimming left V 5 bases short and J 3 bases short, with 16 bases between. The CDR3 has 15 residues. CDR3 DNA: TGTGCCAGCAGCCCGAGGACCACGTGGAAAGAGACCCAGTACTTC. Translated: CASSPRTTWKETQYF.

The chain employs TRBV29-1 and TRBJ1-2, with 7 bases that match TRBD1. This CDR3 comprises 17 residues. The junction had 13 bases not matched to a gene; V was cut back by 0 bases and J by 3 bases. Germline V gene data show CDR1 as SQVTM and CDR2 as ANQGSEA. Here the CDR3 reads CSVEDRDRVPSDYGYTF. CDR3 nucleotides: TGCAGCGTTGAAGATCGAGACAGGGTCCCCTCCGACTATGGCTACACCTTC.

The chain links TRBV3-1 to TRBJ2-7, with D unresolved. The CDR3 length is 13 residues. CDR1 is LGHDT, CDR2 YNNKEL, per germline (reference sequence). The V gene lost 5 bases and the J gene lost 2 bases, with 10 bases spanning the gap. The CDR3 DNA reads TGTGCCAGCAGCGACCATTACACCTACGAGCAGTACTTC. Amino acids: CASSDHYTYEQYF.

The V call is TRBV29-1, the J call TRBJ1-2, with 8 bases that match TRBD1. The CDR3 has 18 amino acids. Germline V gene sequence: CDR1 SQVTM, CDR2 ANQGSEA. The V segment lost 6 bases and the J segment 0 bases; nucleotides outside the gene matches: 18. The chain's CDR3 is CSVISEGTGALANYGYTF. DNA for the CDR3: TGCAGCGTGATCTCGGAGGGGACAGGAGCGTTAGCTAACTATGGCTACACCTTC.

This clonotype was seen a few times. The J gene is TRBJ2-5, the V gene TRBV7-2; 10 positions agree with TRBD2. The CDR3 runs 14 residues. Germline CDR1 and CDR2: SGHTA and FQGNSA. The junction had 6 bases not matched to a gene; V was cut back by 6 bases and J by 5 bases. CDR3 sequence reads: CASSRKAGGETQYF. The CDR3 nucleotides are TGTGCCAGCAGTCGGAAAGCGGGAGGGGAGACCCAGTACTTC. The whole variable domain, remainder taken from reference TRBV7-2 and TRBJ2-5, is GAGVSQSPSNKVTEKGKDVELRCDPISGHTALYWYRQSLGQGLEFLIYFQGNSAPDKSGLPSDRFSAERTGGSVSTLTIQRTQQEDSAVYLCASSRKAGGETQYFGPGTRLLVL.

The V and J genes are TRBV5-1 and TRBJ2-1; D is possibly TRBD2 (5 bases). CDR1 is SGHRS and CDR2 is YFSETQ in the germline V gene. The CDR3 extends over 14 amino acids. Trimming pared 6 bases from V and 3 bases from J, leaving 13 bases between. CDR3: CASTEAAVYNEQFF. CDR3 coding DNA: TGCGCCAGCACTGAAGCAGCGGTCTACAATGAGCAGTTCTTC.

This clonotype was detected only a few times. The chain carries TRBV20-1 and TRBJ2-1; D is perhaps TRBD1 or TRBD2 (5 bases each). CDR3 length equals 13 residues. Germline lookup yields CDR1 DFQATT and CDR2 SNEGSKA (reference sequence). The CDR3 DNA follows: TGCAGGGCGGATGGGGGAAGGTACAATGAGCAGTTCTTC. Its translation: CRADGGRYNEQFF.